This T cell receptor (beta chain) was retrieved from a study of molecular identifiers for immune sequencing clone quantification. TCRdb re-analysed the PCR reads in MiXCR, keeping a single row per CDR3 protein. The sample shows about 320,000 distinct CDR3 sequences, about a fifth of them seen only once. Trimming left V 4 bases short and J 4 bases short, with 20 bases between. Germline assignment: CDR1 SGHVS and CDR2 FNYEAQ. CDR3 length: 17 residues. This clonotype occurred many times. This chain uses TRBV7-6 with TRBJ2-4; either TRBD1 or TRBD2 may supply D (5 bases each). The receptor was derived from a human donor in good health. Some libraries in this study had Jurkat cell RNA spiked in. The sample comprised naive CD8+ T cells from blood, with Jurkat cell RNA spiked in. The sample's subset: FACS-sorted CD8+CD4-CCR7+CD45RA+ naive T cells. The CDR3 nucleotides are TGTGCCAGCAGCTCAACCCCCATCCCGGGGCCAAAAAACATTCAGTACTTC. It codes for CASSSTPIPGPKNIQYF.